This T cell receptor (beta chain) was found in a study of blood T cells in healthy people across ages (dated by TCRdb to the mid-2010s). Context from the whole study: Template switching captured roughly one uniquely barcoded TCR beta cDNA molecule per two T cells in model experiments. To track age-related changes in TCR beta repertoire diversity, the study relied on deep sequencing normalized with unique cDNA molecular identifiers. The donors were divided into four age groups: young (average roughly 17 years), middle-aged (over 35), aged (roughly 60) and long-lived (82). Donors of different ages were randomly distributed across sequencing lanes to avoid experimental bias. For two donors (one aged 18 to 29 and one aged 80 or older), the study analyzed two additional independent replicas of 1 million unique cDNA reads from the same blood draw.

The approximately 41 donors, aged 6 to 90 years, were systemically healthy Caucasian individuals from Russia. Around 10 milliliters of peripheral blood were drawn from each donor into EDTA-treated Vacutainer tubes. PBMCs were isolated by Ficoll-Paque density-gradient centrifugation, with at least 6 million obtained per sample. Trizol reagent was used to extract total RNA from the PBMCs, yielding at least 6 micrograms per sample. For every donor, an aliquot of PBMCs went through flow cytometry to measure the percentages of naive CD45RAhigh/CD27high T cells. As to this clonotype: Its antigen target is currently unknown. Base qualities are missing; no much larger clone stands one base away.

Receptor libraries were prepared by 5' RACE. Sequencing took place on an Illumina HiSeq 2500. A second PCR of about 6 to 11 cycles was performed with a sample-barcoded 5' primer and a J-beta primer mix. Each TCR beta cDNA molecule received a unique molecular identifier from a template-switch 5' adaptor carrying 12 random nucleotides. At least 3 million CDR3-containing paired-end reads were obtained from each sample. The Mint cDNA synthesis kit, primed by a TRBC-specific oligonucleotide, was used to synthesize first-strand cDNA from all RNA. After uracil-DNA glycosylase treatment, a first 18-cycle PCR used universal primers M1SS and BC2_uni_R on all cDNA. As for how the authors treated the data: For normalization, 1 million high-quality reads were randomly selected from each sample, with every read carrying a distinct molecular identifier. Reads sharing molecular identifiers were discarded rather than binned into consensus sequences. MiTCR, with a Q25 quality threshold and the strictest error-elimination algorithm, was used for CDR3 identification, clonotype clustering and error correction. Lower-bound total TCR beta diversity was estimated with a nonparametric unseen species model using Euler transformation. The raw public reads went through TCRdb reprocessing: fastp at Q25, MiXCR clone calling, in-frame beta chains kept. Entries are consolidated by CDR3 protein sequence, retaining the most common genes and DNA. The V and J calls follow TCRdb's processing rather than the paper's. The sample table shows hundreds of thousands of distinct CDR3 sequences, and roughly 45% are seen once. 20% to 25% of the sample goes to the ten largest clones.

The CDR3 starts with the cysteine, ends with the phenylalanine, and has 16 residues. CDR3 DNA only is kept here, 48 bases in frame from base 1. As encoded in the germline V gene (reference sequence), CDR1 is GTSNPN while CDR2 is SVGIG. Cut back by 2 bases and 2 bases, the V and J ends lie 18 bases apart. General conclusions and limits of the study: Since profiling was done on bulk unsorted PBMCs, naive and antigen-experienced compartments could not be conclusively compared. The percentage of naive T cells measured by flow cytometry correlated strongly with observed TCR beta diversity. Compared with the aged group, the long-lived group had more naive CD4+ T cells, fewer expanded clones and increased TCR diversity, suggesting age selection. Estimates of total diversity from one million sequenced T cells were regarded as lower bounds and underestimates. As age increased, observed TCR beta diversity per million T cells dropped in a roughly linear way, and a significant reduction was already evident by age about 40. The CMV infection status of donors was not known, potentially confounding age-related changes in expanded clonotypes.

Material: blood. This sequence originates from an older woman in good health. The sequence links TRBV30 to TRBJ2-5; the D gene assignment is ambiguous. The DNA is TGTGCCTGGAGTCCGCGACGAAACCTCCTTCAAGAGACCCAGTACTTC. It translates to CAWSPRRNLLQETQYF.